This T cell receptor beta chain was sequenced during a study of T cell responses to AZD1222 COVID-19 vaccine. The V gene's germline CDR1 is SGHRS and CDR2 YFSETQ. CDR3 length: 14 amino acids. V lost 1 base to trimming and J lost 2 bases, with 4 bases between them. Some clones are missing from TCRdb's copy, which holds only in-frame ones; the method was immunoSEQ multiplex PCR. The sample has approximately 200,000 clones, roughly 90% seen once. The rearrangement links TRBV5-1 to TRBJ2-6, with D uncertain. This clonotype was obtained from an adult who received the AZD1222 COVID-19 vaccine. The sample was peripheral blood, taken 28 days after the second AZD1222 dose. CDR3 sequence (DNA): TGCGCCAGCAGCTTGCGGACTGGGGCCAACGTCCTGACTTTC. Encoded protein: CASSLRTGANVLTF.